This T cell receptor (beta chain) is drawn from a study of T cells after yellow fever vaccination. Findings of the study overall: Most primary-vaccination clones recurred post-booster (around 95% CD4, about 90% CD8). Relatively few clonotypes were ones that appeared in both CD4 and CD8 compartments.

Making TCR cDNA involved 5'RACE template switching, which added UMIs and a universal primer site. A single record per CDR3 protein comes from TCRdb applying MiXCR to the 5' RACE reads. Of roughly 99,000 distinct CDR3 sequences listed, around 5.8% are singletons. Germline CDR1 and CDR2: SGHAT and FQNNGV. Trimming removed 5 bases from V and 6 bases from J; junction bases left unmatched: 9. The CDR3 is 14 residues long. Worth noting for this clonotype: Antigen unknown.

The receptor was derived from a man in his late teens or twenties who received the YFV17D yellow fever vaccine. The V and J genes are TRBV11-2 and TRBJ2-7; 8 nucleotides match TRBD2. The material was CD8+ T cells sorted from PBMCs, obtained 10 days after the yellow fever booster vaccination. The CDR3 DNA follows: TGTGCCAGCAGCCTAACCGGACTAGCAGGCGAGCAGTACTTC. Translating gives CASSLTGLAGEQYF.